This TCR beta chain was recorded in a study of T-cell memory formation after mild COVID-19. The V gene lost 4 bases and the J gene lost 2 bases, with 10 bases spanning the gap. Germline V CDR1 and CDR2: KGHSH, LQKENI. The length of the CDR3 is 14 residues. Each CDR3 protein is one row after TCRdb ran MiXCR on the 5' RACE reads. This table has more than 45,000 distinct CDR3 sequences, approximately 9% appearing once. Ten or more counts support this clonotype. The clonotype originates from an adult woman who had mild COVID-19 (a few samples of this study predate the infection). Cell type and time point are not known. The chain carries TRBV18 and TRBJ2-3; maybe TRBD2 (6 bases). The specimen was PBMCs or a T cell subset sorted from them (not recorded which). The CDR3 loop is CASSHGSPTDTQYF. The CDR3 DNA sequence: TGTGCCAGCTCACACGGGAGTCCCACAGATACGCAGTATTTT. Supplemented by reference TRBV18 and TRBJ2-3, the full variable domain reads NAGVMQNPRHLVRRRGQEARLRCSPMKGHSHVYWYRQLPEEGLKFMVYLQKENIIDESGMPKERFSAEFPKEGPSILRIQQVVRGDSAAYFCASSHGSPTDTQYFGPGTRLTVL.